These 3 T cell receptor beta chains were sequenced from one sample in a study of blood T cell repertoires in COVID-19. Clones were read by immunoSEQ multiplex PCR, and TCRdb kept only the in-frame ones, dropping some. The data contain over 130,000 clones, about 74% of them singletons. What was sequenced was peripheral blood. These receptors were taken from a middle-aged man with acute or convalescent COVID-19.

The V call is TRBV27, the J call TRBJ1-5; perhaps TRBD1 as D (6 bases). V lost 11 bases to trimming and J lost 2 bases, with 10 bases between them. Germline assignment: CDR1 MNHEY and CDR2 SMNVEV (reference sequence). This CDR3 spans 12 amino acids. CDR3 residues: CAPKGGNQPQHF. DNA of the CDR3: TGTGCCCCGAAGGGGGGCAATCAGCCCCAGCATTTT.

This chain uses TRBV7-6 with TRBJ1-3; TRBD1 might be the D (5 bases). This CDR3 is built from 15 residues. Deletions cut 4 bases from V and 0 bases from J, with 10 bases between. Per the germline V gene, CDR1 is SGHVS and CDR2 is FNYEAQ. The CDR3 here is CASSSQEISGNTIYF. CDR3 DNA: TGTGCCAGCAGCTCACAGGAGATCTCTGGAAACACCATATATTTT.

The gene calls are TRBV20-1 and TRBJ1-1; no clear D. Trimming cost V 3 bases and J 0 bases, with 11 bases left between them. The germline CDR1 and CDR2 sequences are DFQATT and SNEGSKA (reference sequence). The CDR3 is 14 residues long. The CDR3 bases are TGCAGTGCTAGTTGGAGCGGTATGAACACTGAAGCTTTCTTT. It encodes CSASWSGMNTEAFF.